The 10 T cell receptor beta chains below all came from one sample that was sequenced in a study of shared clonotypes between healthy human individuals. Only in-frame clones appear in the TCRdb table, and some are missing; sequencing was by immunoSEQ multiplex PCR. The data contain around 510,000 clones, roughly four fifths of them singletons. The sequenced sample consisted of PBMCs. These receptors came from a woman aged 40 to 50 in good health. Some clones in this sample may be carry-over from other donors' samples.

V gene TRBV4-3 combines with J gene TRBJ2-1, with D maybe TRBD1 (7 bases). The germline CDR1 and CDR2 sequences are LGHNA and YSLEER. This CDR3 spans 18 amino acids. Trimming left V 0 bases short and J 7 bases short, with 22 bases between. The CDR3, as DNA: TGCGCCAGCAGCCAAGATAAAGTATCGACAGGGAGGAGAAATGAGCAGTTCTTC. It is translated as CASSQDKVSTGRRNEQFF.

This clone was detected only a few times. J is TRBJ2-3 and V is TRBV6-1; a possible D gene is TRBD2 (6 bases). This CDR3 has 17 residues. V shed 2 bases and J shed 2 bases, with 17 bases lying between them. Germline CDR1 and CDR2: MNHNS and SASEGT. The CDR3: CASSEYGAGGDTDTQYF. In DNA, the CDR3 is TGTGCCAGCAGTGAATACGGAGCGGGCGGGGACACAGATACGCAGTATTTT.

This clone showed up just once. The V gene is TRBV5-5, the J gene TRBJ1-5, with a tentative D call TRBD1 (6 bases). CDR1 SGHKS and CDR2 YYEKEE come from the germline V gene (reference sequence). The length of the CDR3 is 17 residues. The V end was cut by 0 bases, the J end by 1 base, with 14 bases between. CDR3 sequence reads: CASSLGGTGRSNQPQHF. The CDR3 DNA is TGTGCCAGCAGCTTGGGGGGCACAGGGAGAAGCAATCAGCCCCAGCATTTT.

CDR3 loop: CASSQDHRTGGTGNTIYF. The CDR3, as DNA: TGCGCCAGCAGCCAAGATCATAGGACAGGGGGCACTGGAAACACCATATATTTT. J is TRBJ1-3 and V is TRBV4-1, with 11 bases identical to TRBD1. V dropped 0 bases and J dropped 2; count of bases not matched to a gene: 6. Germline CDR1 MGHRA, CDR2 YSYEKL. The CDR3 length is 18 residues.

CDR3 sequence: CAISDGLAGERGTGELFF. The DNA for the CDR3 is TGTGCCATCAGTGACGGACTAGCGGGAGAACGGGGCACCGGGGAGCTGTTTTTT. The V call is TRBV10-3, the J call TRBJ2-2; 13 bases are a match to TRBD2. The V segment lost 3 bases and the J segment 4 bases; nucleotides outside the gene matches: 8. Germline CDR1 and CDR2: ENHRY and SYGVKD. This CDR3 spans 18 amino acids.

This CDR3 reads CASSWGRTEAFF. The CDR3 DNA follows: TGTGCCAGCAGTTGGGGCAGGACCGAAGCTTTCTTT. The rearrangement uses TRBV28 and TRBJ1-1, with a tentative D call TRBD1 (5 bases). V was shortened by 4 bases and J by 8 bases, with 11 bases between the two germline ends. The CDR3 has 12 residues. Germline V gene sequence: CDR1 MDHEN, CDR2 SYDVKM.

This clone was seen at least ten times. The gene calls are TRBV7-9 and TRBJ2-7; D is unclear. V was cut by 5 bases and J by 6 bases, with 11 bases left in between. Germline assignment: CDR1 SEHNR and CDR2 FQNEAQ (reference sequence). The CDR3 is 12 amino acids. The CDR3 reads CASSKLVAEQYF. The CDR3 region has the DNA TGTGCCAGCAGCAAGTTGGTCGCCGAGCAGTACTTC.

The J gene is TRBJ2-7, the V gene TRBV7-2; unclear D gene. V dropped 5 bases and J dropped 5 bases, with 7 bases sitting between them. The CDR3 covers 11 residues. Germline V gene sequence: CDR1 SGHTA, CDR2 FQGNSA. CDR3 bases: TGTGCCAGCAGCCCAGAGCACGAGCAGTACTTC. Its protein product is CASSPEHEQYF.

J is TRBJ1-1 and V is TRBV7-5; the table's D call of TRBD1 was not tested on the DNA. TRBV7-5 is noted as a pseudogene. The CDR3 covers 13 residues. CDR3 protein: CASSILRGGEAFF. The CDR3 coding sequence is TGTGCCAGCAGCATTCTCAGGGGCGGAGAAGCTTTCTTT.

The genes are TRBV18 and TRBJ1-1; TRBD1 might be the D (5 bases). CDR1 is KGHSH and CDR2 is LQKENI in the germline V gene. V lost 5 bases and J 1 base, leaving 8 bases between the germline ends. CDR3 length: 13 amino acids. For the CDR3, the DNA is TGTGCCAGCTCAACGACAGAGAACACTGAAGCTTTCTTT. This gives the protein CASSTTENTEAFF.